The clone carrying this T cell receptor (beta chain) was seen a handful of times. The time point: sample taken at primary tumor resection. The cohort: 70 to 75 early-stage, untreated non-small cell lung cancer patients. The data are from a study of spatial heterogeneity in lung cancer. This CDR3 spans 15 amino acids. V was trimmed by 1 base and J by 0 bases, leaving 8 bases between them. TCRdb analysed the 5' RACE reads with MiXCR anew, one entry per CDR3 protein. Here the sample spans more than 80,000 distinct CDR3 sequences, about 12% being singletons. The rearrangement uses TRBV12-3 or TRBV12-4 and TRBJ2-3; D is uncertain. The sequence derives from a male donor with early-stage non-small cell lung cancer. The sample here was PBMCs, taken at surgery. CDR3 sequence: CASSLGLPSTDTQYF. The CDR3 bases are TGTGCCAGCAGTTTAGGGTTGCCTAGCACAGATACGCAGTATTTT.